This T cell receptor (beta chain) was sequenced in a study of shared clonotypes between healthy human individuals. Turning to the study itself: Participating donors consisted of two women and a few men aged 18 to 49.

Profiling relied on immunoSEQ multiplex PCR, and the TCRdb table lists in-frame clones only, not all of them. The sample lists 2,500,000 or so clones; 93% were seen once. Worth noting for this clone: The target antigen is unknown.

Germline V gene data show CDR1 as SGHRS and CDR2 as YFSETQ. The CDR3 has 15 residues. V was pared by 6 bases and J by 5 bases, with 10 bases of the junction left unmatched. General study findings and limits: Relative to memory subsets, naive subsets generally showed larger estimated richness. Apart from blood, nothing was sampled; tissue repertoires likely differ. Generation probability values for non-shared clonotypes were lower than those for clonotypes shared by all four donors.

The rearrangement uses TRBV5-1 and TRBJ2-5; 10 bases line up with TRBD2. Sequencing was carried out using naive CD4+ T cells from PBMCs. Subset defined: CD45RA+ positively selected. This clonotype was obtained from a man younger than 35 in good health. Some clones in this sample may be carry-over from other donors' samples. The CDR3 nucleotides read TGCGCCAGCACACTTGGGCTAGCGGGAGTCGAGACCCAGTACTTC. As protein: CASTLGLAGVETQYF.